One sample yielded the 7 T cell receptor beta chains listed below, sequenced in a study of prognosis after radiotherapy for stage I lung cancer. Template was genomic DNA; TCR beta CDR3 amplified in two multiplex PCR rounds. Used in first-round PCR were primers specific to each TRBV and TRBJ gene. In TCRdb, the multiplex PCR reads were re-called with MiXCR into one record per CDR3 protein. Here the sample spans some 15,000 distinct CDR3 sequences, around 56% being singletons. Sequenced here: PBMCs, sampled before or after stereotactic body radiation therapy (not recorded which). The receptors shown here come from a donor aged 50 or older with non-small cell lung cancer.

This clonotype was seen repeatedly, ten times or more. The chain employs TRBV3-1 and TRBJ1-3; perhaps TRBD1 as D (5 bases). Germline assignment: CDR1 LGHDT and CDR2 YNNKEL (reference sequence). V gave up 2 bases and J gave up 0 bases, with 14 bases separating them. The CDR3 has 17 residues. CDR3 in amino acids: CASSQTGRLTSGNTIYF. CDR3 nucleotide sequence: TGTGCCAGCAGCCAAACAGGTCGTTTGACCTCTGGAAACACCATATATTTT.

The rearrangement joins TRBV5-1 to TRBJ2-3; 10 bases match TRBD1. The CDR3 has 16 amino acids. Germline-derived CDR1 and CDR2 are SGHRS and YFSETQ. J was trimmed by 0 bases and V by 4 bases; bases with no gene match: 5. In nucleotides, the CDR3 is TGCGCCAGCAGCGTCCGACAGGGGGCAAGCACAGATACGCAGTATTTT. This translates into CASSVRQGASTDTQYF.

In regard to this clonotype: A much larger clone sits a single nucleotide away, making a read error possible. The chain is built from TRBV6-4 and TRBJ2-2, with 12 bases that match TRBD2. Trimming removed 2 bases from V and 4 bases from J; junction bases left unmatched: 14. The CDR3 covers 20 residues. CDR1 MRHNA and CDR2 SNTAGT come from the germline V gene. The CDR3 sequence: CASSDITVGTSGWGTGELFF. The CDR3 bases are TGTGCCAGCAGTGACATCACGGTCGGGACTAGCGGGTGGGGCACCGGGGAGCTGTTTTTT.

Concerning this clonotype: The germline gene is not matched at one end of the junction; a read error may be the cause. The chain uses TRBV2 and TRBJ2-1; TRBD1 is a possible D gene (5 bases). This CDR3 contains 11 residues. Per germline, CDR1 SNHLY and CDR2 FYNNEI. The CDR3 coding sequence is TGTGCTAGCAACGGACATTTTGAGCAGTTCTTC. Its translation is CASNGHFEQFF.

The rearrangement links TRBV11-2 to TRBJ2-7, with 11 bases lining up with TRBD2. Per the germline V gene, CDR1 is SGHAT and CDR2 is FQNNGV. V was pared by 2 bases and J by 3 bases, with 21 bases of the junction left unmatched. The CDR3 totals 21 residues. The CDR3 sequence is CASSLCSGTSGLLNPLYEQYF. For the CDR3, the DNA is TGTGCCAGCAGCTTATGTAGCGGGACTAGCGGACTACTAAACCCTCTCTACGAGCAGTACTTC.

By share of the sample, this clonotype is medium-sized. The chain recombines TRBV28 with TRBJ1-5; D is unclear. CDR1 and CDR2 from the germline V gene are MDHEN and SYDVKM. V was cut by 2 bases and J by 1 base, with 6 bases left in between. This CDR3 contains 14 residues. The CDR3 here is CASSLGQSNQPQHF. Here the CDR3 DNA reads TGTGCCAGCAGTTTAGGTCAGAGCAATCAGCCCCAGCATTTT.

The chain employs TRBV15 and TRBJ2-7, with D perhaps TRBD1 (5 bases). V dropped 0 bases and J dropped 3 bases, with 9 bases sitting between them. CDR1 is LNHNV and CDR2 is YYDKDF in the germline V gene (reference sequence). The CDR3 is 14 amino acids. CDR3 DNA: TGTGCCACCAGCAGAGAGACAGTGAGCTACGAGCAGTACTTC. This gives the protein CATSRETVSYEQYF. Variable domain in full (rest from reference TRBV15 and TRBJ2-7): DAMVIQNPRYQVTQFGKPVTLSCSQTLNHNVMYWYQQKSSQAPKLLFHYYDKDFNNEADTPDNFQSRRPNTSFCFLDIRSPGLGDTAMYLCATSRETVSYEQYFGPGTRLTVT.